The clone carrying this TCR beta chain appeared a few times. The target antigen is unknown. TCRdb re-derived calls from the reads in MiXCR, one entry per CDR3 protein. Of approximately 300,000 distinct CDR3 sequences listed, 20% to 25% are singletons. This sample was included in a study of T cell repertoires in cytomegalovirus infection. The wider study: Newly reported HLA-C-restricted and thoroughly characterized HLA-B-restricted CMV epitopes were employed. Public TCR beta signatures indicated both CMV infection and matching HLA type.

CDR3 length: 16 residues. Trimming removed 1 base from V and 5 bases from J, with 17 bases in between. Germline CDR1 is SGHVS and CDR2 is FNYEAQ. The study's findings and limits: There were carriers of CMV plus the relevant HLA, and cumulative public TCR beta family frequency identified them. What dominated the ex vivo response were HLA-C-restricted CMV-specific TCR beta clonotypes.

The starting material was cultured PBMCs, obtained from culture after CMV antigen stimulation. The V and J genes are TRBV7-6 and TRBJ2-5; D might be TRBD2 (6 bases). This TCR derives from a human donor in good health (CMV status not recorded). Some clones in this sample may be carry-over from other donors' samples. The CDR3 protein is CASSLVSGGFGETQYF. CDR3 bases: TGTGCCAGCAGCTTAGTCTCTGGGGGGTTCGGGGAGACCCAGTACTTC. The whole variable domain, remainder taken from reference TRBV7-6 and TRBJ2-5, is GAGVSQSPRYKVTKRGQDVALRCDPISGHVSLYWYRQALGQGPEFLTYFNYEAQQDKSGLPNDRFSAERPEGSISTLTIQRTEQRDSAMYRCASSLVSGGFGETQYFGPGTRLLVL.